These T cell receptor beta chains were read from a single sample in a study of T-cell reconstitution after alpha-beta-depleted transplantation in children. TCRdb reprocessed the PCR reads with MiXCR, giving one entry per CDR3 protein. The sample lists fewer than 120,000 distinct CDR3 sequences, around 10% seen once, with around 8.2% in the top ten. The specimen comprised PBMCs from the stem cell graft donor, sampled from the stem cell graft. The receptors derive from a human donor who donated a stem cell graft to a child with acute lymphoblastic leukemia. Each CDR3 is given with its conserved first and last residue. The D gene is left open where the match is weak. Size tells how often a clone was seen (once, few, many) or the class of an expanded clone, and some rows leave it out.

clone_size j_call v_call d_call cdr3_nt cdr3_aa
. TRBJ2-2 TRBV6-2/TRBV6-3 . TGTGCCAGCAGGGGACGGGTCACCGGGGAGCTGTTTTTT CASRGRVTGELFF
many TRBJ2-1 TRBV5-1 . TGCGCCAGCAGCTTGGATACAGTATCCAATGAGCAGTTCTTC CASSLDTVSNEQFF
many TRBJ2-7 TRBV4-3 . TGCGCCAGCAGCCAAGACCCGGGACAAACCTACGAGCAGTACTTC CASSQDPGQTYEQYF
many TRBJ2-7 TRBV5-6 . TGTGCCAGCAGCTTGGTTGGGGGCCGCGACGAGCAGTACTTC CASSLVGGRDEQYF
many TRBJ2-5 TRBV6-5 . TGTGCCAGCAGGTCACCGGGACACCAAGAGACCCAGTACTTC CASRSPGHQETQYF
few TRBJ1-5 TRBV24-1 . TGTGCCACCAGTGATACAGGGAACAATCAGCCCCAGCATTTT CATSDTGNNQPQHF
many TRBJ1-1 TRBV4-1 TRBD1 TGCGCCAGCAGCCGCTCCGGGACAGGGGTAGCTGAAGCTTTCTTT CASSRSGTGVAEAFF
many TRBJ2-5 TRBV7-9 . TGTGCCAGCAGCTTGGAGCGAGAGACCCAGTACTTC CASSLERETQYF
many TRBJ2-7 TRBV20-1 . TGCAGTGCTAGAGACCACCTCTCCTACGAGCAGTACTTC CSARDHLSYEQYF
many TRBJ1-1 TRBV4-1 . TGCGCCAGCAGCCAAGATGGCAGGGGAAACACTGAAGCTTTCTTT CASSQDGRGNTEAFF
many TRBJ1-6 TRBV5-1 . TGCGCCAGCAGCTTATATTCTGTGGATAATTCACCCCTCCACTTT CASSLYSVDNSPLHF
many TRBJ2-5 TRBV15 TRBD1 TGTGCCACCAGCAGAGATCTTTTTGACAGGGGACTAGAGACCCAGTACTTC CATSRDLFDRGLETQYF
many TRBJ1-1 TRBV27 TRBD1 TGTGCCAGCAGTGGAGACAGGGCCACTGAAGCTTTCTTT CASSGDRATEAFF
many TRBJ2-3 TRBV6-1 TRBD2 TGTGCCAGCAGCCTACTAGCGGGGGGTTTGGATACGCAGTATTTT CASSLLAGGLDTQYF
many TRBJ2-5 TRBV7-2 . TGTGCCAGCAGCTTATCCGGAACCAGGGGAGGAGAGACCCAGTACTTC CASSLSGTRGGETQYF
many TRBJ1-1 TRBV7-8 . TGTGCCAGCAGCTTAGGGGCTGGGACTGAAGCTTTCTTT CASSLGAGTEAFF
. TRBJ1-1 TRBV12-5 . TGTGCTAGTGGTCATCAAGGAGGTTGGACTGAAGCTTTCTTT CASGHQGGWTEAFF
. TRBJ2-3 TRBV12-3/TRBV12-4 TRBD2 TGTGCCAGCAGTCCCCGTGGGGATACTAGCGGGAGGTACACAGATACGCAGTATTTT CASSPRGDTSGRYTDTQYF
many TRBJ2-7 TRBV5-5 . TGTGCCAGCAGGAGACAGGCCCCAACGTCTTCGAGCTCCTACGAGCAGTACTTC CASRRQAPTSSSSYEQYF
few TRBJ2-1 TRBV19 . TGTGCCAGTAGTTTCGACGTCTCCTCCTACAATGAGCAGTTCTTC CASSFDVSSYNEQFF
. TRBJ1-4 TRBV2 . TGTACCTGCAGTTTAGTTAGGGTTGGAGAAAAACTGTTTTTT CTCSLVRVGEKLFF
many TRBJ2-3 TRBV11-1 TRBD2 TGTGCCAGCAGCTCCTCGAAAGGGACTAGCGGGGGGAAAACCCGCACAGATACGCAGTATTTT CASSSSKGTSGGKTRTDTQYF
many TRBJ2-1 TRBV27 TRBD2 TGTGCCAGCAGTTTAAGGCGGGAGTACCATGAGCAGTTCTTC CASSLRREYHEQFF
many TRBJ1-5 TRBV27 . TGTGCCAGCAGTCCTTATAGCAATCAGCCCCAGCATTTT CASSPYSNQPQHF
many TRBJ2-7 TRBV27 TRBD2 TGTGCCAGCTCTTACTATGGGACTAGCGGGAGTCGCGAGCAGTACTTC CASSYYGTSGSREQYF
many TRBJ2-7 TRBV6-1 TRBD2 TGTGCCAGCAGTGAACAGACTAGCGGAGGCGAGCAGTACTTC CASSEQTSGGEQYF
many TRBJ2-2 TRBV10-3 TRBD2 TGTGCCATCAGTGATTTAGCGGGAGTTGGTACCGGGGAGCTGTTTTTT CAISDLAGVGTGELFF
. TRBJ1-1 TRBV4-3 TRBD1 TGCGCCAGCAGCAAGACAGGGGAGTACACTGAAGCTTTCTTT CASSKTGEYTEAFF
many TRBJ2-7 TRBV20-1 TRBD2 TGCAGTGCTAGTAAAAGTAGCGGGGTTACCTACGAGCAGTACTTC CSASKSSGVTYEQYF
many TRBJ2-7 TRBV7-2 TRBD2 TGTGCCAGCAGCTTAAGGCGGGAGCTAAACGAGCAGTACTTC CASSLRRELNEQYF
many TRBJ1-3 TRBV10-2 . TGCGCCAGCAGTGAGTTCCGGGACCCTGGAAACACCATATATTTT CASSEFRDPGNTIYF
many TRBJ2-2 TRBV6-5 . TGTGCCAGCAGCTCCCATGGGGGGAACACCGGGGAGCTGTTTTTT CASSSHGGNTGELFF
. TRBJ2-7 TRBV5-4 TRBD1 TGTGCCAGCAGCTTGGCCGGGACAGGACCCTACGAGCAGTACTTC CASSLAGTGPYEQYF
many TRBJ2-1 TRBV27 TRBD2 TGTGCCAGCAAAGTTTATAGGGGAACTAGCGGGGGGCCCAACTCCTACAATGAGCAGTTCTTC CASKVYRGTSGGPNSYNEQFF
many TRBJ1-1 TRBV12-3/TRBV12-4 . TGCGCCAGCAGCTTTGGAGGGACTGAAGCTTTCTTT CASSFGGTEAFF
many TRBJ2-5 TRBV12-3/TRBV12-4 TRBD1 TGTGCCAGCAGTTTCGACAGGGGTTCGGAAGAGACCCAGTACTTC CASSFDRGSEETQYF
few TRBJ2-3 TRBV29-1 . TGCAGCGTTGAAGGCCGGGAGACAGATACGCAGTATTTT CSVEGRETDTQYF
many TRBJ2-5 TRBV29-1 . TGCAGCGTCCGCCTTAGCCAAGAGACCCAGTACTTC CSVRLSQETQYF
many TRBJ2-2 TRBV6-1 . TGTGCCAGCATCCTTACCCCGAGGCATATTCCCGGCAGTACCGGGGAGCTGTTTTTT CASILTPRHIPGSTGELFF
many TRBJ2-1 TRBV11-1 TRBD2 TGTGCCAGCAGCTTAGCGCCCGGGGTAGCGGGGGCCGTCAATGAGCAGTTCTTC CASSLAPGVAGAVNEQFF
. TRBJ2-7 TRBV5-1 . TGCGCCAGCAGCACCGGGGGCGACCAGTACTTC CASSTGGDQYF
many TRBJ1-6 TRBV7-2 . TGTGCCAGCAGCTCCCAGGCCATCGGGTATAATTCACCCCTCCACTTT CASSSQAIGYNSPLHF
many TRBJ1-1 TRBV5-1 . TGCGCCAGCAGCCCACGATCGGGGATTAACACTGAAGCTTTCTTT CASSPRSGINTEAFF
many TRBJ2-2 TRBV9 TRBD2 TGTGCCAGCAGCGTGGGACTAGCTAACACCGGGGAGCTGTTTTTT CASSVGLANTGELFF
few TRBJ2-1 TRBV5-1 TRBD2 TGCGCCAGCGACTCGGGGCTAGCGGGACATGAGCAGTTCTTC CASDSGLAGHEQFF
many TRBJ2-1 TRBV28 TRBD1 TGTGCCAGCAGTAGCAGGGGGCGGAATGAGCAGTTCTTC CASSSRGRNEQFF
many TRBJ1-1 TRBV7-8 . TGTGCCAGCAGCCCTCTAAAAGGTCCAAACACTGAAGCTTTCTTT CASSPLKGPNTEAFF
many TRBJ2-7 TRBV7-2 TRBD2 TGTGCCAGCAGCTCCTTACGCCGGGATAGCGGGACTTTTTCCTACGAGCAGTACTTC CASSSLRRDSGTFSYEQYF
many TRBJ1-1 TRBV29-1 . TGCAGCGTTTTCCCCCCCCCAACGAACACTGAAGCTTTCTTT CSVFPPPTNTEAFF
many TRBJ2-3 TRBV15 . TGTGCCACCAGCCGACCGGGTAGCGTTGCCACAGATACGCAGTATTTT CATSRPGSVATDTQYF
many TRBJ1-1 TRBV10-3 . TGTGCCATCAGCCTCAGCGGCATGAACACTGAAGCTTTCTTT CAISLSGMNTEAFF
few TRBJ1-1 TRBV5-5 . TGTGCCAGCAGCCAGGGCCCGGCGAACACTGAAGCTTTCTTT CASSQGPANTEAFF